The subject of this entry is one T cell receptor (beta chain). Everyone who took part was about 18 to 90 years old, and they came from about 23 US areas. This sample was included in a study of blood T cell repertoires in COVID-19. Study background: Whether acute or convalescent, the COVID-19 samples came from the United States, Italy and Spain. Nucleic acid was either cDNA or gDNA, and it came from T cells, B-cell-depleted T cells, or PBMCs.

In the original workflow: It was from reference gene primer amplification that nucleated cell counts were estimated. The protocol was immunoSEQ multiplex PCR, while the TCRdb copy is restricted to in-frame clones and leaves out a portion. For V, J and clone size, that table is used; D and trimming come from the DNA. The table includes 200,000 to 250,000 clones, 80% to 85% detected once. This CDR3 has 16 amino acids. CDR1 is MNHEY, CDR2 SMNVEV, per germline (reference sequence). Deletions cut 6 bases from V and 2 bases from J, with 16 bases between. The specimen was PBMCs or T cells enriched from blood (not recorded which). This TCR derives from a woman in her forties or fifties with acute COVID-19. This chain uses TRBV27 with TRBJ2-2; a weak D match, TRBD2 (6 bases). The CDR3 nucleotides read TGTGCCAGCAGAGTTTCCGGACTACTTAACACCGGGGAGCTGTTTTTT. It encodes CASRVSGLLNTGELFF.